This T cell receptor beta chain was documented in a study of vaccination effects on CD4 cells after COVID-19. Study conclusions and caveats: Only a single clone (1 of 255 vaccine-induced clones in healthy vaccinees) cross-reacted with common cold coronaviruses.

Sequencing used immunoSEQ multiplex PCR; TCRdb keeps in-frame clones, though not all of them. The repertoire consists of more than 30,000 clones, with about 70% occurring once and the leading ten covering under 4%. Points on this clone: Its antigen is unidentified.

Germline V gene lookup returns CDR1 SGHAT and CDR2 FQNNGV. CDR3 size: 11 residues. V lost 5 bases and J 1 base, leaving 3 bases between the germline ends. The culture ran for roughly 10 days before CD4+ T cells were isolated. This sequence originates from a human donor who received a COVID-19 vaccine. The starting material was CD4+ T cells from PBMCs cultured without peptide, obtained before COVID-19 vaccination. The rearrangement joins TRBV11-2 to TRBJ2-7; the D is unclear. This chain's CDR3 is CASSRSYEQYF. The CDR3 DNA follows: TGTGCCAGCAGCCGTTCCTACGAGCAGTACTTC.